Listed below are T cell receptor beta chains from one sample, sequenced in a study of cytomegalovirus exposure and HLA in healthy donors. Profiled with immunoSEQ multiplex PCR; TCRdb holds only in-frame clones, not every one. Of 150,000 to 200,000 clones in the sample, around three quarters are singletons; the top ten hold 2.3%. The sequenced material came from PBMCs. These receptors all stem from a woman aged 45-65 years in good health and CMV-seronegative. Each CDR3 is given with its conserved first and last residue. A D gene is named only where the DNA matches it firmly.

v_gene	d_gene	j_gene	CDR3aa
TRBV4-2	TRBD2	TRBJ2-3	CASSQDRGTSGRSDTQYF
TRBV27	TRBD1	TRBJ2-7	CASRTGTGPYEQYF
TRBV28	.	TRBJ2-1	CASSPLENNEQFF
TRBV5-1	.	TRBJ1-1	CASSWTASNTEAFF
TRBV7-2	TRBD1	TRBJ1-3	CASSPPGQGSGNTIYF
TRBV25-1	.	TRBJ2-1	CASSDHGSARGSYNEQFF
TRBV5-6	.	TRBJ2-1	CASSSPRGYSYNEQFF
TRBV19	TRBD1	TRBJ1-5	CASSRQGGGGNQPQHF
TRBV5-6	.	TRBJ1-2	CASSLGRIGGYTF
TRBV2	TRBD1	TRBJ1-6	CASRFGQGSRSPLHF
TRBV2	TRBD2	TRBJ2-3	CASRELAGGRPDTQYF
TRBV28	.	TRBJ1-5	CASRVAVSNQPQHF
TRBV5-1	TRBD2	TRBJ2-1	CASSLGGTSGGARYNEQFF
TRBV19	TRBD1	TRBJ1-2	CASSTMSGRGIGYTF
TRBV5-1	.	TRBJ2-5	CASSLNGAETQYF
TRBV27	TRBD1	TRBJ1-1	CASSSTRTGMNTEAFF
TRBV2	.	TRBJ1-6	CASSEGAGYNSPLHF
TRBV7-8	TRBD1	TRBJ1-3	CASSLVQGGNTIYF
TRBV7-2	.	TRBJ2-2	CASSAQANTGELFF
TRBV5-6	TRBD1	TRBJ1-1	CASSGGQRYTEAFF
TRBV9	.	TRBJ2-1	CASSVGLGNQPSSYNEQFF
TRBV28	TRBD1	TRBJ1-6	CASKEQGASYNSPLHF
TRBV5-4	.	TRBJ1-1	CASSLGFGAEAFF
TRBV9	TRBD1	TRBJ2-1	CASSVATGDRGNWNEQFF
TRBV13	TRBD2	TRBJ2-2	CASSRDLRGGRTGELFF
TRBV7-2	TRBD1	TRBJ2-3	CASSSFGTGAVDTQYF
TRBV6-5	.	TRBJ1-1	CASSFRGRNTEAFF
TRBV9	TRBD1	TRBJ2-3	CASSEGTGAPDTQYF
TRBV28	TRBD1	TRBJ1-5	CASSRETGGTPQHF
TRBV11-2	TRBD2	TRBJ2-7	CASSQAGGPGEQYF
TRBV4-2	.	TRBJ2-5	CASSRPPGSGQETQYF
TRBV5-4	TRBD1	TRBJ2-1	CASSAPPGQGANEQFF